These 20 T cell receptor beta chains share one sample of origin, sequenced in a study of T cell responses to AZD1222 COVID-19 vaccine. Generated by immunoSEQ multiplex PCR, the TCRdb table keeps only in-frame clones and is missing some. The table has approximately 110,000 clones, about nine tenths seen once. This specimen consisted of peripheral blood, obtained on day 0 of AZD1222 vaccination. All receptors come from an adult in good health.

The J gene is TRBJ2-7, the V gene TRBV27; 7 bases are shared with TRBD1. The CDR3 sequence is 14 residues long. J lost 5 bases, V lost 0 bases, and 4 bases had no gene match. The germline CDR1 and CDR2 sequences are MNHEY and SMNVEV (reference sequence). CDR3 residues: CASSLSDRADEQYF. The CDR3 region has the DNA TGTGCCAGCAGTTTATCAGACAGGGCAGACGAGCAGTACTTC.

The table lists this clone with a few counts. DNA of the CDR3: TGTGCCAGTAGACCACAGGGGGGGTCTCAGGGTGAAGCTTTCTTT. Its translation: CASRPQGGSQGEAFF. V gene TRBV6-5 combines with J gene TRBJ1-1; 8 bases are a match to TRBD1. Unmatched junction bases numbered 16, after V lost 9 bases and J lost 7 bases. Per the germline V gene, CDR1 is MNHEY and CDR2 is SVGAGI. This CDR3 contains 15 residues.

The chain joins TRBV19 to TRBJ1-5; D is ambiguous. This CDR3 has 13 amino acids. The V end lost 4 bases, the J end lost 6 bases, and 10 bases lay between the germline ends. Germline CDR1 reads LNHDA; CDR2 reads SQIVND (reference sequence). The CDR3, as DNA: TGTGCCAGTAGTACCACATGGGGTCAGCCCCAGCATTTT. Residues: CASSTTWGQPQHF.

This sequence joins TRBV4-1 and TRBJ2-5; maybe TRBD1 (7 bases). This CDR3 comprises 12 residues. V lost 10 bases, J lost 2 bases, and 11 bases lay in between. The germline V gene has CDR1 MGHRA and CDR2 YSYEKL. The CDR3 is CATQGGQETQYF. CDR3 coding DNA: TGCGCCACCCAGGGGGGACAAGAGACCCAGTACTTC.

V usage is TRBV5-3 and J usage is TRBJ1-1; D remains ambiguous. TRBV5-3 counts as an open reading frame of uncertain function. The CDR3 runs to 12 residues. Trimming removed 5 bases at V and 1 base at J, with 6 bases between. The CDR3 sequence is CARRDWNTEAFF. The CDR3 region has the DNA TGTGCCAGAAGGGACTGGAACACTGAAGCTTTCTTT.

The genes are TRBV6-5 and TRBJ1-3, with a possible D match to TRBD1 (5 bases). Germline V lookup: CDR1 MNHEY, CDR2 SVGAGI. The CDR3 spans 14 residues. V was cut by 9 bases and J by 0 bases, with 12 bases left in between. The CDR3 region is CASRLGGSGNTIYF. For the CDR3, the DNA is TGTGCCAGTCGCCTCGGGGGCTCTGGAAACACCATATATTTT.

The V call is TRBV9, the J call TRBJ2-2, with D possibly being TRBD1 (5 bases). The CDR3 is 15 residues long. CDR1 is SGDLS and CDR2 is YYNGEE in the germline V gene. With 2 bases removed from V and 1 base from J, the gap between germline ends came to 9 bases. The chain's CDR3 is CASSVYQGNTGELFF. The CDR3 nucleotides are TGTGCCAGCAGCGTGTACCAGGGGAACACCGGGGAGCTGTTTTTT.

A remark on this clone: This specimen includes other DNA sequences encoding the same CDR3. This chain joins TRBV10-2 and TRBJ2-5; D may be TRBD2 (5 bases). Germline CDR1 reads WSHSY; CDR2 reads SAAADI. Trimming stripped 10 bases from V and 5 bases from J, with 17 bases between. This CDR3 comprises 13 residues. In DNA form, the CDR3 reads TGCGCCACCCGGGGTCTGGTAGGGGAGACCCAGTACTTC. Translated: CATRGLVGETQYF.

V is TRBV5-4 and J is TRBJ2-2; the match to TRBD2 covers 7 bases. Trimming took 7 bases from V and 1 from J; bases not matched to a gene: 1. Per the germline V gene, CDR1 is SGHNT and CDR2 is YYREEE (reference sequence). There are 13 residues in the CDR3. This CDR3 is CASLAGNTGELFF. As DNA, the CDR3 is TGTGCCAGCTTAGCGGGGAACACCGGGGAGCTGTTTTTT. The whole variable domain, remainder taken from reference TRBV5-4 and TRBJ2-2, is ETGVTQSPTHLIKTRGQQVTLRCSSQSGHNTVSWYQQALGQGPQFIFQYYREEENGRGNFPPRFSGLQFPNYSSELNVNALELDDSALYLCASLAGNTGELFFGEGSRLTVL.

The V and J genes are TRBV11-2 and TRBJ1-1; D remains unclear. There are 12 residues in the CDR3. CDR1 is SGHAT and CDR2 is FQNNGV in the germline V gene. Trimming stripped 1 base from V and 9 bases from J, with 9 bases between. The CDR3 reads CASSLGVPQAFF. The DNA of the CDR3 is TGTGCCAGCAGCTTAGGGGTCCCACAAGCTTTCTTT.

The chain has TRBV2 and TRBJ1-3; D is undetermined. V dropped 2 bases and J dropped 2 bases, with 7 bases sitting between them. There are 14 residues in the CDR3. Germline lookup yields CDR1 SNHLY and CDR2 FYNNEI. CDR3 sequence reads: CASSESWTGNTIYF. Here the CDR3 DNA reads TGTGCCAGCAGTGAATCTTGGACTGGAAACACCATATATTTT.

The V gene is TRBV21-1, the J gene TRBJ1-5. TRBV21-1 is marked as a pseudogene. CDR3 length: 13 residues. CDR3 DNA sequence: TGTGCCAGCCGCGGGGGGTCCAATCAGCCCCAGCATTTT. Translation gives CASRGGSNQPQHF.

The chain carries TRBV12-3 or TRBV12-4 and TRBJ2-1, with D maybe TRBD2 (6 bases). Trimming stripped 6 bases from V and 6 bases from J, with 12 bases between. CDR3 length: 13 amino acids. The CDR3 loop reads CASRSGGANEQFF. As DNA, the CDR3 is TGTGCCAGCAGGTCCGGAGGGGCCAATGAGCAGTTCTTC.

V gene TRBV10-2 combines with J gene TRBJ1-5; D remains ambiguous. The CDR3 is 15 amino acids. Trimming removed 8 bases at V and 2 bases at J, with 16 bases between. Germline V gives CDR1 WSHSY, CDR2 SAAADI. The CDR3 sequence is CASANRGQGNQPQHF. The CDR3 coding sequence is TGCGCCAGCGCAAACCGCGGGCAGGGCAATCAGCCCCAGCATTTT.

The CDR3 DNA reads as TGCGCCAGCAGCCAGGACTCTAGCGGGGGGGAAGAGACCCAGTACTTC. Translating it yields CASSQDSSGGEETQYF. The chain couples TRBV4-1 to TRBJ2-5; the match to TRBD2 covers 12 bases. Unmatched junction bases numbered 5, after V lost 3 bases and J lost 3 bases. Germline V gene data show CDR1 as MGHRA and CDR2 as YSYEKL. The CDR3 spans 16 residues.

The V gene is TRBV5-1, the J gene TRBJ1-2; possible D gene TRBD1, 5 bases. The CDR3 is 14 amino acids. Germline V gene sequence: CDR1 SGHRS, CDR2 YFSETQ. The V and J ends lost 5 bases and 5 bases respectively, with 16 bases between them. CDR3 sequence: CASSVALEGYGYTF. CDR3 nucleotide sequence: TGCGCCAGCAGTGTAGCGTTGGAGGGGTATGGCTACACCTTC. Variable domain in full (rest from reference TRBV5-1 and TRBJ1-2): KAGVTQTPRYLIKTRGQQVTLSCSPISGHRSVSWYQQTPGQGLQFLFEYFSETQRNKGNFPGRFSGRQFSNSRSEMNVSTLELGDSALYLCASSVALEGYGYTFGSGTRLTVV.

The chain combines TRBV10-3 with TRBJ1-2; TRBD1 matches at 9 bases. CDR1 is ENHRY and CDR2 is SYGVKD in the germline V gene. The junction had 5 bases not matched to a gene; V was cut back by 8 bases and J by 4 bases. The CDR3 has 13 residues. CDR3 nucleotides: TGTGCCATCGGGGGACAGGGAAGCTATGGCTACACCTTC. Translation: CAIGGQGSYGYTF.

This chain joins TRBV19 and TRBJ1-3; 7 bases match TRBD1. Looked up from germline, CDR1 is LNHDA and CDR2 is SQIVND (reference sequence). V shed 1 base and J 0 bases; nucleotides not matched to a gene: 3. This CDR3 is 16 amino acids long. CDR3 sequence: CASSIGGQSSGNTIYF. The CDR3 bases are TGTGCCAGTAGTATAGGGGGACAGAGCTCTGGAAACACCATATATTTT.

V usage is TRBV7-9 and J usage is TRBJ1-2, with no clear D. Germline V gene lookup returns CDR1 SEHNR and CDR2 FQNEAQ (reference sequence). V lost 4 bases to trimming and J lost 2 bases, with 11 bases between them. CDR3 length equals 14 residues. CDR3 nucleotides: TGTGCCAGCAGCTGGGGTGGTTTGAACTATGGCTACACCTTC. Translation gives CASSWGGLNYGYTF.

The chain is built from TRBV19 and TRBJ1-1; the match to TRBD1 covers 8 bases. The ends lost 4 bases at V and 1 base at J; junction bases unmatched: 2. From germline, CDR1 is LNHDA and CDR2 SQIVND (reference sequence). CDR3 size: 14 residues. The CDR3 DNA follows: TGTGCCAGTAGTACGGACAGGGAGAACACTGAAGCTTTCTTT. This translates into CASSTDRENTEAFF.